The 23 T cell receptor beta chains reported below all come from one sample, sequenced in a study of T cell repertoires in cytomegalovirus infection (dated by TCRdb to about 2019). For these receptors, no antigen is known. Sequencing was performed on an Illumina HiSeq 1500. TCRdb reprocessed the public reads (quality trimming at Q25 with fastp, clone calling with MiXCR) and kept in-frame beta chains. Each CDR3 protein appears once, grouped with its most common genes and DNA. This sample holds about 110,000 distinct CDR3 sequences; over 40% were observed only once. The top ten hold approximately 69% of the sample. According to the study, the label for this sample's treatment or condition signals: in vitro stimulation with specific CMV peptide epitopes to enrich CMV-specific T cells. The sequencing used CD8+ T cells from cultured PBMCs, collected from culture after CMV antigen stimulation. These receptors all come from a human donor in good health (CMV status not recorded). Some clones in this sample may be carry-over from other donors' samples.

This clonotype was counted ten times or more. The chain joins TRBV7-9 to TRBJ2-5, with D perhaps assigned TRBD1 or TRBD2 (5 bases each). V was trimmed by 5 bases and J by 3 bases, leaving 16 bases between them. Germline V CDR1 and CDR2: SEHNR, FQNEAQ (reference sequence). The CDR3 has 15 residues. In DNA form, the CDR3 reads TGTGCCAGCAGCCCTCCCTGGGACGGGGAAGAGACCCAGTACTTC. Protein: CASSPPWDGEETQYF. Full variable domain (missing parts from reference TRBV7-9 and TRBJ2-5): DTGVSQNPRHKITKRGQNVTFRCDPISEHNRLYWYRQTLGQGPEFLTYFQNEAQLEKSRLLSDRFSAERPKGSFSTLEIQRTEQGDSAMYLCASSPPWDGEETQYFGPGTRLLVL.

This clonotype was detected a few times. CDR3 in amino acids: CASSSWERDTEAFF. Here the CDR3 DNA reads TGTGCCAGTAGTTCTTGGGAGAGGGACACTGAAGCTTTCTTT. V usage is TRBV19 and J usage is TRBJ1-1; the D is unclear. The V and J ends lost 5 bases and 3 bases respectively, with 13 bases between them. Germline values: CDR1 LNHDA, CDR2 SQIVND (reference sequence). The length of the CDR3 is 14 residues.

The V gene is TRBV7-6, the J gene TRBJ1-1; 10 bases are a match to TRBD1. The CDR3 has 14 amino acids. Per germline, CDR1 SGHVS and CDR2 FNYEAQ. Trimming removed 5 bases from V and 8 bases from J; junction bases left unmatched: 8. The DNA for the CDR3 is TGTGCCAGCAGCCCCCGGGACAGGGGCAGGGAAGCTTTCTTT. Translating gives CASSPRDRGREAFF.

There are a few counts of this clonotype. This chain links TRBV11-2 with TRBJ2-5, with 9 bases fitting TRBD1. Germline CDR1 is SGHAT and CDR2 is FQNNGV. This CDR3 spans 18 amino acids. J lost 2 bases, V lost 2 bases, and 12 bases had no gene match. The CDR3 DNA is TGTGCCAGCAGCTTAACTATCAGGGACAGGGTCCGTCAAGAGACCCAGTACTTC. Protein: CASSLTIRDRVRQETQYF.

The J gene is TRBJ1-1, the V gene TRBV9; weak D call: TRBD1 (5 bases). The CDR3 spans 17 residues. The ends were cut back, 3 bases at V and 0 bases at J, with 18 bases in the middle. Looked up from germline, CDR1 is SGDLS and CDR2 is YYNGEE. The CDR3 DNA reads TGTGCCAGCAGCGCGGCCTCGACAGCAAGAATGAACACTGAAGCTTTCTTT. Translating it yields CASSAASTARMNTEAFF. Drawing the rest from reference TRBV9 and TRBJ1-1, the complete variable domain is DSGVTQTPKHLITATGQRVTLRCSPRSGDLSVYWYQQSLDQGLQFLIQYYNGEERAKGNILERFSAQQFPDLHSELNLSSLELGDSALYFCASSAASTARMNTEAFFGQGTRLTVV.

This clonotype occurred a few times. This rearrangement joins TRBV15 to TRBJ2-2; the D is unclear. The CDR3 is 15 residues long. The V end lost 3 bases, the J end lost 7 bases, and 15 bases lay between the germline ends. Germline CDR1 LNHNV, CDR2 YYDKDF (reference sequence). The CDR3: CATSSPERVRGELFF. CDR3 DNA: TGTGCCACCAGCAGTCCAGAGCGAGTCCGCGGGGAGCTGTTTTTT.

The V and J genes are TRBV12-3 or TRBV12-4 and TRBJ1-1; D perhaps matches TRBD1 (5 bases). The CDR3 length is 15 residues. V was clipped by 3 bases and J by 5 bases, with 16 bases between them. The CDR3 DNA reads as TGTGCCAGCAGTTTCCACCCAGCAGGGCGGACTGAAGCTTTCTTT. It translates to CASSFHPAGRTEAFF.

V usage is TRBV5-1 and J usage is TRBJ1-1; the match to TRBD1 covers 7 bases. CDR1 and CDR2 from the germline V gene are SGHRS and YFSETQ. This CDR3 contains 14 residues. V lost 2 bases and J lost 4; bases outside the gene matches: 5. The CDR3 nucleotides read TGCGCCAGCAGCTTTACAGGGGTGGGCACTGAAGCTTTCTTT. Translation gives CASSFTGVGTEAFF.

Many counts were recorded for this clonotype. The rearrangement links TRBV7-2 to TRBJ1-2; no reliable D call. The germline V gene has CDR1 SGHTA and CDR2 FQGNSA. This CDR3 spans 15 amino acids. Trimming shortened V by 0 bases and J by 3 bases, and 11 bases separated the two germline ends. In nucleotides, the CDR3 is TGTGCCAGCAGCTTAGCGGTCGCCAGCGACTATGGCTACACCTTC. It yields the protein CASSLAVASDYGYTF.

V is TRBV12-3 or TRBV12-4 and J is TRBJ2-7; D gene uncertain. V shed 5 bases and J shed 1 base, with 12 bases lying between them. The CDR3 consists of 14 residues. The CDR3 bases are TGTGCCAGCAGTAATTCGGACGGATCCTACGAGCAGTACTTC. Translated: CASSNSDGSYEQYF.

V and J are TRBV6-2 or TRBV6-3 and TRBJ2-1, with 11 bases matching TRBD2. The CDR3 has 18 residues. With 0 bases clipped from V and 5 bases from J, the junction kept 9 bases outside the gene matches. The germline V gene encodes CDR1 MNHEY and CDR2 SVGEGT. The CDR3 protein is CASSYSTSGAPNNNEQFF. As DNA, the CDR3 is TGTGCCAGCAGTTACTCGACTAGCGGGGCGCCAAATAACAATGAGCAGTTCTTC.

The rearrangement links TRBV7-2 to TRBJ1-5; TRBD1 is a possible D gene (6 bases). Deletions cut 2 bases from V and 4 bases from J, with 12 bases between. The V gene's germline CDR1 is SGHTA and CDR2 FQGNSA. This CDR3 is 15 amino acids long. CDR3 coding DNA: TGTGCCAGCAGCTTAAACAGGGTGGCAAATCAGCCCCAGCATTTT. Translating gives CASSLNRVANQPQHF.

The rearrangement links TRBV15 to TRBJ2-1; 7 bases line up with TRBD2. This CDR3 has 14 residues. With 5 bases clipped from V and 7 bases from J, the junction kept 8 bases outside the gene matches. CDR1 is LNHNV, CDR2 YYDKDF, per germline (reference sequence). CDR3 nucleotide sequence: TGTGCCACCAGCCGGATAGCGGGTGGGAATGAGCAGTTCTTC. Protein: CATSRIAGGNEQFF.

The rearrangement joins TRBV4-1 to TRBJ2-7; D possibly corresponds to TRBD1 (6 bases). V lost 3 bases, J lost 3 bases, and 18 bases lay in between. The V gene's germline CDR1 is MGHRA and CDR2 YSYEKL. The CDR3 loop spans 16 amino acids. The CDR3 nucleotides are TGCGCCAGCAGCCAGTTCCAGACAGGATCTGGCTACGAGCAGTACTTC. Translated: CASSQFQTGSGYEQYF.

This clonotype was counted many times. The chain recombines TRBV19 with TRBJ2-1; 7 bases match TRBD2. This CDR3 spans 14 amino acids. The germline V gene has CDR1 LNHDA and CDR2 SQIVND (reference sequence). With 5 bases clipped from V and 4 bases from J, the junction kept 5 bases outside the gene matches. This CDR3 is CASSAGLTYNEQFF. The CDR3 nucleotides are TGTGCCAGTAGTGCGGGACTAACTTACAATGAGCAGTTCTTC.

This clonotype has more than one count but fewer than ten. The chain uses TRBV7-6 and TRBJ2-7; the D gene is possibly TRBD2 (5 bases). Germline V gene data show CDR1 as SGHVS and CDR2 as FNYEAQ. This CDR3 is 15 amino acids long. Between the trimmed V and J ends, which lost 6 bases and 2 bases, there was a span of 17 bases. The CDR3 DNA follows: TGTGCCAGCAGGTCAGGCCCCGAGGGAACCTACGAGCAGTACTTC. This translates into CASRSGPEGTYEQYF.

There are a few counts of this clonotype. V usage is TRBV2 and J usage is TRBJ2-1, with D unclear. The germline V gene has CDR1 SNHLY and CDR2 FYNNEI. The CDR3 consists of 13 residues. The germline V and J ends were trimmed by 1 base and 3 bases, with 4 bases remaining between them. CDR3 residues: CASSEEGYNEQFF. The CDR3 coding sequence is TGTGCCAGCAGTGAAGAGGGCTACAATGAGCAGTTCTTC.

This clonotype has more than one count but fewer than ten. The genes are TRBV7-2 and TRBJ2-3; D is possibly TRBD1 (6 bases). Between the trimmed V and J ends, which lost 5 bases and 0 bases, there was a span of 12 bases. Germline V gene lookup returns CDR1 SGHTA and CDR2 FQGNSA. The CDR3 runs 15 residues. The CDR3 spells CASSTGTLSTDTQYF. The CDR3 DNA reads TGTGCCAGCAGCACTGGGACACTTAGCACAGATACGCAGTATTTT.

This clonotype has only a few counts. The chain combines TRBV7-6 with TRBJ1-2, with D tentatively TRBD1 (6 bases). The V gene's germline CDR1 is SGHVS and CDR2 FNYEAQ. V lost 5 bases to trimming and J lost 6 bases, with 13 bases between them. The CDR3 has 13 amino acids. The CDR3 spells CASSTTAGDGYTF. The CDR3 DNA reads as TGTGCCAGCAGCACGACAGCAGGGGATGGCTACACCTTC.

This clonotype appeared many times. This rearrangement joins TRBV7-8 to TRBJ2-2; no firm D call. The CDR3 runs 16 residues. In germline, CDR1 is SGHVS, CDR2 FQNEAQ. Trimming took 1 base from V and 4 from J, leaving 13 bases between them. Written as DNA, the CDR3 is TGTGCCAGCAGCTTAGGGTACGGAGAGTCCACCGGGGAGCTGTTTTTT. It encodes CASSLGYGESTGELFF.

This clonotype turned up a few times. The chain employs TRBV7-8 and TRBJ2-5; 7 bases are a match to TRBD1. J lost 2 bases, V lost 4 bases, and 7 bases had no gene match. There are 15 residues in the CDR3. Germline CDR1 SGHVS, CDR2 FQNEAQ. CDR3 in DNA: TGTGCCAGCAGCTCCACTTCGGGACAGCAAGAGACCCAGTACTTC. It encodes CASSSTSGQQETQYF.

This sequence joins TRBV28 and TRBJ1-1; perhaps TRBD1 as D (6 bases). Trimming cost V 9 bases and J 3 bases, with 14 bases left between them. Germline assignment: CDR1 MDHEN and CDR2 SYDVKM. The CDR3 consists of 13 residues. In nucleotides, the CDR3 is TGTGCCAGTAGGACAGTTGATGACACTGAAGCTTTCTTT. Translation: CASRTVDDTEAFF.

This rearrangement joins TRBV7-8 to TRBJ2-4; 8 nucleotides line up with TRBD2. Germline values: CDR1 SGHVS, CDR2 FQNEAQ. Unmatched junction bases numbered 11, after V lost 5 bases and J lost 8 bases. The CDR3 runs to 15 residues. The CDR3 DNA is TGTGCCAGCAGCATCCCCGGGGGGGCGGGGGACATTCAGTACTTC. Amino acid sequence: CASSIPGGAGDIQYF.